This TCR beta chain appears in the sequencing data of a study of lymphopenia after photon versus proton radiotherapy (dated by TCRdb to the late 2010s). For context, the study as a whole: The immunological effects of photon versus proton radiation therapy were compared in patients with gastrointestinal tumors who developed high-grade lymphopenia. The cohort included 20 to 25 patients with gastrointestinal tumors who developed lymphopenia after receiving either photon or proton therapy. The goal of the study was to describe how the two radiation modalities differ in their effects on the immune system. Results and caveats for the whole study, not just this receptor: Across the cohort, an inverse correlation was found between a larger post-nadir drop in TCR diversity and overall survival time among patients who died. After the lymphocyte count nadir, repertoires from photon-treated patients showed oligoclonal expansion, particularly of CD8+ Temra cells, and this expansion drove the decline in diversity. Proton-treated patients stayed relatively stable during treatment, while photon-treated patients lost naive T cells and TCR diversity and gained effector/memory populations. The survival association was assessed only in patients who died, and better survival with proton therapy was presented by the authors as a possibility rather than a demonstrated result.

The library was made by the immunoSEQ multiplex PCR assay. Alongside multiparametric flow cytometry, deep sequencing of rearranged TCR beta loci was used to profile the T cell repertoires. TCRdb's version of the immuneACCESS table is confined to in-frame rearrangements and falls short of the full clone set. An unresolved V gene accounts for under half of the shortfall where checked; the remainder is of unknown origin. This sample is represented by about 42,000 clones; about four fifths of them were singletons. Of the sample, over 20% falls within the top ten clones. V is shortened by 8 bases, J by 3 bases, and the region joining them spans 19 bases. The CDR3 contains 15 residues, cysteine and phenylalanine counted. CDR3 DNA is the only sequence kept; it has 45 bases, read in frame from the first base. The germline V gene supplies CDR1 MDHEN and CDR2 SYDVKM. Details on this clone: Its antigen remains unidentified. It has no much larger one-base neighbor in the sample; base qualities were not kept.

The source of this sequence is an older woman with pancreatic cancer. The V gene is TRBV28 and the J gene is TRBJ2-5; the D segment could be TRBD2, given 5 matching bases. This specimen was peripheral blood, taken from a patient treated with proton-based radiotherapy. The DNA is as follows: TGTGCCAGCTCGAAAACGGGGAATATGAAAGAGACCCAGTACTTC. It is translated as CASSKTGNMKETQYF.